This TCR beta chain stems from a study of control samples from healthy donors and cancer patients. V was shortened by 1 base and J by 4 bases, with 4 bases between the two germline ends. The CDR3 covers 12 residues. Germline V gene sequence: CDR1 SGHVS, CDR2 FQNEAQ. Libraries were prepared by immunoSEQ multiplex PCR; TCRdb keeps only in-frame clonotypes and omits some of them. The sample includes more than 95,000 clones, roughly 80% seen only once; the top ten take roughly 13%. Comments on this clone: Other DNA sequences in the same sample also yield this CDR3.

This receptor was identified in a woman between 45 and 60 years old in good health. The chain recombines TRBV7-8 with TRBJ1-1; unclear D gene. The specimen was blood. The CDR3 sequence is CASSLDSTEAFF. DNA of the CDR3: TGTGCCAGCAGCTTAGATTCCACTGAAGCTTTCTTT.